This TCR beta chain was identified during a study of Graves' ophthalmopathy and Graves' hyperthyroidism. The study amplified TCR beta CDR3 regions using RNA transcripts. Amplification began with first-round RT-PCR using HTBI primers, then second-round multiplex PCR was performed. TCRdb re-called the multiplex PCR reads with MiXCR, one entry per CDR3 protein. This sample has 450,000 or so distinct CDR3 sequences, with around 14% found just once. Sequencing was performed on blood. This sequence was found in a young woman with Graves' ophthalmopathy.

This CDR3 reads CASSLATAQETQYF. CDR3 in DNA: TGTGCCAGCAGCTTAGCGACAGCCCAAGAGACCCAGTACTTC. The chain employs TRBV7-9 and TRBJ2-5, with TRBD1 as a possible D gene (5 bases). The CDR3 sequence is 14 residues long. Germline V gene data show CDR1 as SEHNR and CDR2 as FQNEAQ (reference sequence). Trimming took off 0 bases at V and 1 base at J, with 6 bases between the two ends.